The 8 T cell receptor beta chains listed next were all sequenced from one sample in a study of T cell responses to AZD1222 COVID-19 vaccine. Assay used: immunoSEQ multiplex PCR; TCRdb lists only in-frame clones, some missing. The data show some 200,000 clones, 80% to 95% seen once. Here the sequenced sample was peripheral blood, taken on day 0 of AZD1222 vaccination. The receptors shown here come from an adult in good health.

The chain couples TRBV6-5 to TRBJ1-1, with a possible D match to TRBD1 (6 bases). The CDR3 totals 13 residues. Trimming pared 9 bases from V and 3 bases from J, leaving 14 bases between. The V gene's germline CDR1 is MNHEY and CDR2 SVGAGI. CDR3 coding DNA: TGTGCCAGTTTCCAGGGGAGTTACACTGAAGCTTTCTTT. Translating it yields CASFQGSYTEAFF.

This chain connects TRBV4-1 to TRBJ1-5; 7 bases match TRBD1. The CDR3 runs to 16 residues. The V gene end was trimmed by 1 base and the J gene end by 7 bases; junction bases not matched to a gene: 10. Per germline, CDR1 MGHRA and CDR2 YSYEKL. CDR3 coding DNA: TGCGCCAGCAGCCAAGTAGTGGGACAGAGTCGGCAGCCCCAGCATTTT. It yields the protein CASSQVVGQSRQPQHF.

The chain links TRBV30 to TRBJ2-1; no firm D call. Germline values: CDR1 GTSNPN, CDR2 SVGIG (reference sequence). V was clipped by 3 bases and J by 12 bases, with 12 bases between them. This CDR3 has 11 residues. The chain's CDR3 is CAWSAVLGQFF. The CDR3 DNA reads as TGTGCCTGGAGCGCAGTCCTCGGGCAGTTCTTC.

This rearrangement joins TRBV7-9 to TRBJ1-6; 9 nucleotides match TRBD1. The CDR3 is 14 residues long. Looked up from germline, CDR1 is SEHNR and CDR2 is FQNEAQ (reference sequence). Germline trimming cut 4 bases from V and 11 bases from J; bases unmatched to any gene: 6. CDR3 nucleotides: TGTGCCAGCAGCTGGGAGGACAGGGGTACACCCCTCCACTTT. Protein product: CASSWEDRGTPLHF. Complete variable domain (other parts from reference TRBV7-9 and TRBJ1-6): DTGVSQNPRHKITKRGQNVTFRCDPISEHNRLYWYRQTLGQGPEFLTYFQNEAQLEKSRLLSDRFSAERPKGSFSTLEIQRTEQGDSAMYLCASSWEDRGTPLHFGNGTRLTVT.

This chain joins TRBV11-2 and TRBJ2-1, with D unclear. The CDR3 has 14 amino acids. V dropped 0 bases and J dropped 7 bases, with 10 bases sitting between them. Germline loops: CDR1 SGHAT, CDR2 FQNNGV. CDR3 residues: CASSLDGPFNEQFF. The CDR3 coding sequence is TGTGCCAGCAGCTTAGATGGGCCCTTTAATGAGCAGTTCTTC.

The chain uses TRBV12-5 and TRBJ2-1, with 8 bases aligning to TRBD2. CDR1 is LGHNT, CDR2 FRNRAP, per germline. This CDR3 is 15 amino acids long. Losses at the gene ends were 0 bases for V and 8 bases for J; bases not matched to a gene: 6. CDR3 in amino acids: CASGLVTGRADEQFF. The CDR3 DNA reads TGTGCTAGTGGTTTGGTAACCGGGAGGGCAGATGAGCAGTTCTTC.

This chain connects TRBV13 to TRBJ2-7; TRBD2 matches 8 bases. Germline CDR1 is PRHDT and CDR2 is FYEKMQ (reference sequence). The CDR3 runs 12 residues. Unmatched junction bases numbered 6, after V lost 5 bases and J lost 9 bases. The CDR3 DNA reads TGTGCCAGCAGCCCCCTGAGCGGGAGGCAGTACTTC. Amino acid sequence: CASSPLSGRQYF.

The V gene is TRBV19, the J gene TRBJ1-1; no reliable D call. The CDR3 has 14 residues. Trimming removed 4 bases from V and 0 bases from J, with 9 bases in between. Germline V CDR1 and CDR2: LNHDA, SQIVND (reference sequence). The CDR3 DNA reads as TGTGCCAGTAGTACAGGACCAATGAACACTGAAGCTTTCTTT. Its translation is CASSTGPMNTEAFF.